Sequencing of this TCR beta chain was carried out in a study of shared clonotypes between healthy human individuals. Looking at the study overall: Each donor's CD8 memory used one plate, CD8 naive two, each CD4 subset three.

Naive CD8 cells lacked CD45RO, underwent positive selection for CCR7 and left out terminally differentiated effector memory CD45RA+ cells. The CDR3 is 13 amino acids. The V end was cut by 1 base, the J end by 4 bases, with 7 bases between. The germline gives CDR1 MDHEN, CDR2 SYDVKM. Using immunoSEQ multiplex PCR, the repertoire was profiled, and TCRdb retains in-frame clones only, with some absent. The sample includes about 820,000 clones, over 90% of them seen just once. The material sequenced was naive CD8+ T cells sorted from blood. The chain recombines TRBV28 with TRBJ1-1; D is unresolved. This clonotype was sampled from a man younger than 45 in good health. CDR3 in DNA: TGTGCCAGCAGTTTATTACCGGGCACTGAAGCTTTCTTT. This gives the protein CASSLLPGTEAFF.